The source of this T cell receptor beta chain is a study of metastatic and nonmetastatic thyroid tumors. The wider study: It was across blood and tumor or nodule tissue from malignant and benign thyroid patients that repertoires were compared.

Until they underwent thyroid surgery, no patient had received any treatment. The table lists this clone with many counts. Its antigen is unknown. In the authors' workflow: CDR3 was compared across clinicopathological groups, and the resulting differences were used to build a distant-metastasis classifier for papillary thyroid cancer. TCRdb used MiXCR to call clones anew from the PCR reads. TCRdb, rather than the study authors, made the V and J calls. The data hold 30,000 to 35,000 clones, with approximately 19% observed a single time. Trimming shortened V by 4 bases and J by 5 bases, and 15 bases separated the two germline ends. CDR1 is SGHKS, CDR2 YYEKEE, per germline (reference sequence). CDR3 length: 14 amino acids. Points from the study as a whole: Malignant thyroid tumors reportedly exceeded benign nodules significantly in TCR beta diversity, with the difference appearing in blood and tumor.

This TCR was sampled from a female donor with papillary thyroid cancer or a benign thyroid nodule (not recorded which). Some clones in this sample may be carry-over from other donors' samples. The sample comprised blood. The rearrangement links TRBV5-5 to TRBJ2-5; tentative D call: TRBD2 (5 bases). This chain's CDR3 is CASSQILVSETQYF. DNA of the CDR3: TGTGCCAGCAGCCAAATACTAGTATCTGAGACCCAGTACTTC.